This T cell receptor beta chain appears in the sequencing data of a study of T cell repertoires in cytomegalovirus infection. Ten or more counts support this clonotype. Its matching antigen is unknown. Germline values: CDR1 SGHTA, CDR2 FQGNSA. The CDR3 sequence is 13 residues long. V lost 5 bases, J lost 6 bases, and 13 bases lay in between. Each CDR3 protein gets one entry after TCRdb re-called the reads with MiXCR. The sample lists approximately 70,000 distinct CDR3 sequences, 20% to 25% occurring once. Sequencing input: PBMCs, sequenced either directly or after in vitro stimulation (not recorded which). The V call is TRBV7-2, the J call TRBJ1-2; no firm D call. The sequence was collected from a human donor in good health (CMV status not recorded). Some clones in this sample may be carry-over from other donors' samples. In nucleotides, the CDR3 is TGTGCCAGCAGCAGAGATCCCCGCAATGGCTACACCTTC. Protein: CASSRDPRNGYTF.